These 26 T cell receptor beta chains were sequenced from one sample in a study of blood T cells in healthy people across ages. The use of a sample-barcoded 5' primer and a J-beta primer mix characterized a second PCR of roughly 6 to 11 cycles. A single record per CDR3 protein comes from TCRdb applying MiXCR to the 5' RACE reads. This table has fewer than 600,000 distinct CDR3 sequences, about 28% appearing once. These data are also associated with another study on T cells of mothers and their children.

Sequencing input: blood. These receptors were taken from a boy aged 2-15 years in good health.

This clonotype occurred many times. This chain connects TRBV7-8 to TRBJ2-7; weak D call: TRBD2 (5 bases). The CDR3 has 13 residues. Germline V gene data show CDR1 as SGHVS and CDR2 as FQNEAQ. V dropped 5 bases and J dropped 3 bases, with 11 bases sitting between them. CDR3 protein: CASSLGLGYEQYF. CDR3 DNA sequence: TGTGCCAGCAGCCTCGGACTTGGCTACGAGCAGTACTTC.

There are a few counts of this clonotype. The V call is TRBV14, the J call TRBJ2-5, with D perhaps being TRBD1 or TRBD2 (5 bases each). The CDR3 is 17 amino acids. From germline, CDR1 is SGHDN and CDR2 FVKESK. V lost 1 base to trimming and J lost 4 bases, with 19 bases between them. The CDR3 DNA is TGTGCCAGCAGCCAAGGTCGGCTGGGGGTCACCGCAGAGACCCAGTACTTC. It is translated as CASSQGRLGVTAETQYF.

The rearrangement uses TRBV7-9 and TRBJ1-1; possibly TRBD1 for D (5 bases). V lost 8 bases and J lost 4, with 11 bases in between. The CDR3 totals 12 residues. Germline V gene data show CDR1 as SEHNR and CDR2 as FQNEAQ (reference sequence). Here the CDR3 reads CASARGGTEAFF. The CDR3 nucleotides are TGTGCCAGCGCGCGGGGGGGCACTGAAGCTTTCTTT.

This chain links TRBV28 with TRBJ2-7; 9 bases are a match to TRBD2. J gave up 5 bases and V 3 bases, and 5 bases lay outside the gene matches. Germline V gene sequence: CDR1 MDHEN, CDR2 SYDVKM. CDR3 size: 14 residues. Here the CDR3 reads CASSFVAGVNEQYF. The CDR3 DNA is TGTGCCAGCAGTTTTGTAGCGGGAGTGAACGAGCAGTACTTC.

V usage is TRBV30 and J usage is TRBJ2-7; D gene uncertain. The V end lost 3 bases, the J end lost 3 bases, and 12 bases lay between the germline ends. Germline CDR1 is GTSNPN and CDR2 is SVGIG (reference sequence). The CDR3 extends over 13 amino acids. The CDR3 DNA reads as TGTGCCTGGAGGGAAGTTTTTCACTACGAGCAGTACTTC. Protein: CAWREVFHYEQYF.

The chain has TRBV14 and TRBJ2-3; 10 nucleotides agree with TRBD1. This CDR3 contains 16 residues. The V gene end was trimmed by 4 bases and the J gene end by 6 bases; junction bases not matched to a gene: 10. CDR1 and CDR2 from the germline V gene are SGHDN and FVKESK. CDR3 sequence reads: CASSPYGTGEFDTQYF. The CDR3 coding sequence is TGTGCCAGCAGCCCGTATGGGACAGGGGAATTCGATACGCAGTATTTT.

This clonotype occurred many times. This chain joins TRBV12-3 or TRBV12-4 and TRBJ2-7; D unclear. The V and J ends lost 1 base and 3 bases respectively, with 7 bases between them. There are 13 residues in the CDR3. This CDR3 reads CASSLGQNYEQYF. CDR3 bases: TGTGCCAGCAGTTTAGGGCAGAACTACGAGCAGTACTTC.

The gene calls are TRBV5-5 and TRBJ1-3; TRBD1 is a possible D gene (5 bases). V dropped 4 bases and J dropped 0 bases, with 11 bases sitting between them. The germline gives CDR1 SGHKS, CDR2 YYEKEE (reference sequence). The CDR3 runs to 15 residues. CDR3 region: CASSHPGGSGNTIYF. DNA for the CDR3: TGTGCCAGCAGCCACCCGGGGGGCTCTGGAAACACCATATATTTT.

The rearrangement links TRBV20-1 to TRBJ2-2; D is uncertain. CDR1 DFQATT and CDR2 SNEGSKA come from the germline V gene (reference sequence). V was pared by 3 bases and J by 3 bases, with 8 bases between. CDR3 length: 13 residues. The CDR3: CSASPWDTGELFF. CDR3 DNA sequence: TGCAGTGCTAGCCCATGGGACACCGGGGAGCTGTTTTTT.

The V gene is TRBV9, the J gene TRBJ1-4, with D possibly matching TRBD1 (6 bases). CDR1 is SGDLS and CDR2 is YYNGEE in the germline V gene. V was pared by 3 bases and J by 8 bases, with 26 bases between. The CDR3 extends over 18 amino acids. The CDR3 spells CASSAAPLDRPQLEKLFF. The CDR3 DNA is TGTGCCAGCAGCGCGGCGCCTCTAGACAGGCCCCAGCTCGAAAAACTGTTTTTT.

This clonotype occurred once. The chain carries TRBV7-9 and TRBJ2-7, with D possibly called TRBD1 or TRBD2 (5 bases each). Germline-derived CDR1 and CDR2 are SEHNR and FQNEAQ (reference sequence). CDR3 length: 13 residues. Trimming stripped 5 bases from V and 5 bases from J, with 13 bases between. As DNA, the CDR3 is TGTGCCAGCAGCCCCAAGGGGAGTCACGAGCAGTACTTC. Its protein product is CASSPKGSHEQYF.

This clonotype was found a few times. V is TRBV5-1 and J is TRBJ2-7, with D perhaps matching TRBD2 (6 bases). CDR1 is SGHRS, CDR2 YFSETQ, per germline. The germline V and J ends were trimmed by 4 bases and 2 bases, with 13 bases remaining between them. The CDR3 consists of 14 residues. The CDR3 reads CASSPSAETYEQYF. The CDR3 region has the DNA TGCGCCAGCAGCCCTAGCGCGGAAACCTACGAGCAGTACTTC.

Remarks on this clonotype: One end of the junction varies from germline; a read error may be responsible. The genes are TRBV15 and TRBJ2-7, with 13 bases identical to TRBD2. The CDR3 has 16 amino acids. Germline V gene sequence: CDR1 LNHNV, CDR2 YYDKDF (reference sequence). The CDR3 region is CATGRIIGLAGDEQYF. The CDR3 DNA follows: TGTGCCACCGGCAGAATAATAGGACTAGCGGGAGACGAGCAGTACTTC.

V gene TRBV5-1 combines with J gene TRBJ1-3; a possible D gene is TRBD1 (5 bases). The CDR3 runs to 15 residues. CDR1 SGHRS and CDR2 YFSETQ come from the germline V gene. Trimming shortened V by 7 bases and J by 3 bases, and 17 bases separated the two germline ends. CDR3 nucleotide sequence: TGCGCCAGCCGCCCGGGGCGGTCGGATGGAAACACCATATATTTT. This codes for CASRPGRSDGNTIYF.

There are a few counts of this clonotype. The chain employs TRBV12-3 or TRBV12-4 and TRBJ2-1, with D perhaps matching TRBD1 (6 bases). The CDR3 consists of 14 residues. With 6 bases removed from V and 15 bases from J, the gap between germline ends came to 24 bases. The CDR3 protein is CASSSGTYNEGGFF. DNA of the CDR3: TGTGCCAGCAGCTCCGGGACATACAATGAAGGGGGGTTCTTC.

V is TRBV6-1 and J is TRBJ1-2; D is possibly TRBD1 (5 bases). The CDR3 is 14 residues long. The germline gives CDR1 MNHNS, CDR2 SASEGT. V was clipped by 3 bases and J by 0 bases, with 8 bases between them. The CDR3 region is CASSETATNYGYTF. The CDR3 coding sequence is TGTGCCAGCAGTGAGACAGCTACTAACTATGGCTACACCTTC.

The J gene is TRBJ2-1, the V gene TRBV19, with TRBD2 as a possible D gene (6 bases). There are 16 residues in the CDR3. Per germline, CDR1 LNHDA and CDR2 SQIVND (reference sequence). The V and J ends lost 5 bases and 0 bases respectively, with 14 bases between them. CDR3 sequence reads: CASSSLALSSYNEQFF. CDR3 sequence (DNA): TGTGCCAGTAGTTCCCTAGCGTTAAGCTCCTACAATGAGCAGTTCTTC.

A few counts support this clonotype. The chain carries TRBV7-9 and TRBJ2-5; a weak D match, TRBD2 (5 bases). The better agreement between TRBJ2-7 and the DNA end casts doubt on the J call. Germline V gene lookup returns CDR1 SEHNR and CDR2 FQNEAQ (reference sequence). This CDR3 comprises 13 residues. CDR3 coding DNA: TGTGCCACTAGTGGTCGGGGAAACTACGAGCAGTACTTC. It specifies CATSGRGNYEQYF.

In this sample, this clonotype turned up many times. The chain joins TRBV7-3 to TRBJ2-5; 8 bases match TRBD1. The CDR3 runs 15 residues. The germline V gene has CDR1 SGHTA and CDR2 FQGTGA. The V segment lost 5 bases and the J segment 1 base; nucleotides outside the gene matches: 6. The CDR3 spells CASSETGTGQETQYF. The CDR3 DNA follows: TGTGCCAGCAGCGAAACCGGGACAGGCCAAGAGACCCAGTACTTC.

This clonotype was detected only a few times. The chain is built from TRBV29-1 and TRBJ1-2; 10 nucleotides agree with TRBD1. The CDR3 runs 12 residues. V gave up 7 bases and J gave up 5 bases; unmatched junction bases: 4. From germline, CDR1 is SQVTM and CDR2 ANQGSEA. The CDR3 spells CSDQGQGYGYTF. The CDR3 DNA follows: TGCAGCGACCAGGGACAGGGGTATGGCTACACCTTC.

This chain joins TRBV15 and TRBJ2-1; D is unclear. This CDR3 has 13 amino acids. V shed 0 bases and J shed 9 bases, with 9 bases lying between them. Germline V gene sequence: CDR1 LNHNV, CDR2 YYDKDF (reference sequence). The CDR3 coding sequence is TGTGCCACCAGCAGAGATACCGTCAGTGAGCAGTTCTTC. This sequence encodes CATSRDTVSEQFF. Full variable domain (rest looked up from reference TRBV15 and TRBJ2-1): DAMVIQNPRYQVTQFGKPVTLSCSQTLNHNVMYWYQQKSSQAPKLLFHYYDKDFNNEADTPDNFQSRRPNTSFCFLDIRSPGLGDTAMYLCATSRDTVSEQFFGPGTRLTVL.

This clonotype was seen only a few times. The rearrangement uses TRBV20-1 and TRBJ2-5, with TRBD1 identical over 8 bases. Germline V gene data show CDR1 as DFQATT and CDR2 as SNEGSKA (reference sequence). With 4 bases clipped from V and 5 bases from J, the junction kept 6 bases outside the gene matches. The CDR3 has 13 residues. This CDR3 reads CSAIRGQLETQYF. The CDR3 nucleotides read TGCAGTGCTATCAGGGGGCAGTTGGAGACCCAGTACTTC.

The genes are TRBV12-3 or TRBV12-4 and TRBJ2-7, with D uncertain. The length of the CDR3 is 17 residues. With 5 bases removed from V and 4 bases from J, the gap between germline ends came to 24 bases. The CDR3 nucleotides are TGTGCCAGCAGTCCCTTCTTGACGCCCACCTGGGGTTACGAGCAGTACTTC. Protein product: CASSPFLTPTWGYEQYF.

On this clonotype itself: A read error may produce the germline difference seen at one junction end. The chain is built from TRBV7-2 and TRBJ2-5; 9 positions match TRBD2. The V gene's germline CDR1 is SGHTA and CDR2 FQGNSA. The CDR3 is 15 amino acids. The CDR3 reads CAGSQTSGLKETQYF. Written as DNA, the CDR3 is TGTGCCGGCAGTCAGACTAGCGGATTGAAAGAGACCCAGTACTTC.

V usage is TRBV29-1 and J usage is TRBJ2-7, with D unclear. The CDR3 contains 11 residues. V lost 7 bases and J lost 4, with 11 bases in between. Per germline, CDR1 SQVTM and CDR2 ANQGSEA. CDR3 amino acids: CSAQKGYEQYF. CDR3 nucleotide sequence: TGCAGCGCTCAAAAAGGTTACGAGCAGTACTTC.

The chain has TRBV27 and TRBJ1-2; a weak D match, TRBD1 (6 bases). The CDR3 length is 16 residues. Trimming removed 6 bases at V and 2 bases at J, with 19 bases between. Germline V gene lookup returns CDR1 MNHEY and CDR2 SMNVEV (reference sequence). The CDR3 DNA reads TGTGCCAGCAGCCCTCACTCGACAGGTCAGAACTATGGCTACACCTTC. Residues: CASSPHSTGQNYGYTF.